This passage covers 28 T cell receptor beta chains from one sample sequenced in a study of blood T cell repertoires in COVID-19. The protocol was immunoSEQ multiplex PCR, while the TCRdb copy is restricted to in-frame clones and leaves out a portion. The sample yields 470,000 or so clones, 87% seen once. What was sequenced was PBMCs or T cells enriched from blood (not recorded which). The receptors were sampled from a woman between 18 and 30 years old with acute COVID-19.

The chain has TRBV10-2 and TRBJ2-3; 11 positions agree with TRBD2. The CDR3 loop spans 15 amino acids. CDR1 is WSHSY, CDR2 SAAADI, per germline. With 6 bases clipped from V and 3 bases from J, the junction kept 5 bases outside the gene matches. CDR3 in DNA: TGCGCCAGCAGCCCGGGACTAGCGGAGACAGATACGCAGTATTTT. The encoded protein is CASSPGLAETDTQYF.

This chain joins TRBV7-2 and TRBJ2-1, with a tentative D call TRBD2 (5 bases). This CDR3 comprises 17 residues. Trimming left V 1 base short and J 0 bases short, with 13 bases between. Germline values: CDR1 SGHTA, CDR2 FQGNSA. As DNA, the CDR3 is TGTGCCAGCAGCTTAGATGGAGCTAGCAGCTCCTACAATGAGCAGTTCTTC. It yields the protein CASSLDGASSSYNEQFF.

In this sample, this clone turned up once. The genes are TRBV7-2 and TRBJ1-1, with a weak D call TRBD1 (5 bases). V was cut by 5 bases and J by 0 bases, with 7 bases left in between. There are 13 residues in the CDR3. Per the germline V gene, CDR1 is SGHTA and CDR2 is FQGNSA. CDR3 in amino acids: CASSPTVNTEAFF. The CDR3 DNA follows: TGTGCCAGCAGCCCGACAGTGAACACTGAAGCTTTCTTT. Full variable domain (outside the CDR3, taken from reference TRBV7-2 and TRBJ1-1): GAGVSQSPSNKVTEKGKDVELRCDPISGHTALYWYRQSLGQGLEFLIYFQGNSAPDKSGLPSDRFSAERTGGSVSTLTIQRTQQEDSAVYLCASSPTVNTEAFFGQGTRLTVV.

The rearrangement uses TRBV5-1 and TRBJ1-1; tentative D call: TRBD1 (5 bases). Between the trimmed V and J ends, which lost 3 bases and 0 bases, there was a span of 12 bases. Germline V CDR1 and CDR2: SGHRS, YFSETQ. This CDR3 spans 15 amino acids. The chain's CDR3 is CASSSAGPLNTEAFF. The CDR3 bases are TGCGCCAGCAGCTCAGCGGGACCGTTGAACACTGAAGCTTTCTTT.

The rearrangement joins TRBV2 to TRBJ1-2; the D is unclear. Trimming removed 0 bases at V and 7 bases at J, with 15 bases between. Germline CDR1 SNHLY, CDR2 FYNNEI. The CDR3 is 15 residues long. The CDR3 nucleotides are TGTGCCAGCAGTGAAGCGCTTGGAGGGTTAGTTGGCTACACCTTC. Encoded protein: CASSEALGGLVGYTF.

V usage is TRBV14 and J usage is TRBJ1-2; no clear D gene. Looked up from germline, CDR1 is SGHDN and CDR2 is FVKESK. The CDR3 is 19 amino acids. V lost 0 bases and J 3 bases, leaving 23 bases between the germline ends. The CDR3 loop is CASSQDHFGRNPRDYGYTF. The CDR3 bases are TGTGCCAGCAGCCAAGATCATTTCGGCAGAAACCCCCGGGACTATGGCTACACCTTC.

The rearrangement uses TRBV6-2 or TRBV6-3 and TRBJ1-1; tentatively, D is TRBD1 (6 bases). CDR3 length: 13 residues. Germline-derived CDR1 and CDR2 are MNHEY and SVGEGT. V was clipped by 4 bases and J by 11 bases, with 17 bases between them. The CDR3: CASSWDNSLRAFF. CDR3 coding DNA: TGTGCCAGCAGTTGGGACAATTCCCTCAGGGCTTTCTTT.

The V call is TRBV6-2 or TRBV6-3, the J call TRBJ2-2, with D unclear. The CDR3 sequence is 14 residues long. V was trimmed by 4 bases and J by 2 bases, leaving 8 bases between them. Germline V gene lookup returns CDR1 MNHEY and CDR2 SVGEGT. Here the CDR3 reads CASSSQQNTGELFF. The CDR3 DNA reads as TGTGCCAGCAGTTCGCAACAAAACACCGGGGAGCTGTTTTTT.

The chain has TRBV12-5 and TRBJ2-3; perhaps TRBD2 as D (7 bases). CDR1 is LGHNT, CDR2 FRNRAP, per germline. The CDR3 contains 17 residues. V gave up 1 base and J gave up 6 bases, with 20 bases separating them. The CDR3 DNA reads TGTGCTAGTGGTTTGGGGCTAGCGGACCTAAGGGGGGATACGCAGTATTTT. Translated: CASGLGLADLRGDTQYF.

This chain connects TRBV5-4 to TRBJ2-7; a possible D gene is TRBD2 (6 bases). V lost 0 bases and J lost 3, with 13 bases in between. Germline CDR1 and CDR2: SGHNT and YYREEE (reference sequence). There are 15 residues in the CDR3. The CDR3, as DNA: TGTGCCAGCAGCTTGGGCGGGGTCTCCGGCTACGAGCAGTACTTC. Residues: CASSLGGVSGYEQYF.

This clone is a singleton in its sample. J is TRBJ2-1 and V is TRBV10-1, with TRBD2 matching over 12 bases. Trimming cost V 5 bases and J 7 bases; bases outside gene matches: 15. In germline, CDR1 is WNHNN, CDR2 SYGVQD (reference sequence). The CDR3 has 18 amino acids. The CDR3 DNA sequence: TGCGCCAGCAGTCAAAGTCTCGGACTAGCGGGAACTTGGAATGAGCAGTTCTTC. The encoded protein is CASSQSLGLAGTWNEQFF.

The V call is TRBV4-1, the J call TRBJ1-5; D may be TRBD1 (6 bases). V shed 3 bases and J shed 4 bases, with 13 bases lying between them. CDR1 MGHRA and CDR2 YSYEKL come from the germline V gene. This CDR3 comprises 15 residues. CDR3 protein: CASSQVGGANQPQHF. CDR3 sequence (DNA): TGCGCCAGCAGCCAGGTAGGGGGGGCGAATCAGCCCCAGCATTTT.

V usage is TRBV7-2 and J usage is TRBJ2-2; 8 nucleotides agree with TRBD1. Germline trimming cut 3 bases from V and 1 base from J; bases unmatched to any gene: 4. The germline V gene has CDR1 SGHTA and CDR2 FQGNSA. The CDR3 sequence is 16 residues long. The CDR3 here is CASSFTGTGNTGELFF. For the CDR3, the DNA is TGTGCCAGCAGCTTTACCGGGACAGGGAACACCGGGGAGCTGTTTTTT.

The rearrangement uses TRBV19 and TRBJ2-1; possibly TRBD2 for D (5 bases). Germline loops: CDR1 LNHDA, CDR2 SQIVND (reference sequence). The V gene lost 3 bases and the J gene lost 8 bases, with 8 bases spanning the gap. The CDR3 totals 12 residues. The CDR3 sequence: CASSIGIDEQFF. Written as DNA, the CDR3 is TGTGCCAGTAGTATCGGGATTGATGAGCAGTTCTTC.

The chain uses TRBV9 and TRBJ2-5; D perhaps matches TRBD1 (6 bases). Germline V gene data show CDR1 as SGDLS and CDR2 as YYNGEE. V was shortened by 0 bases and J by 4 bases, with 16 bases between the two germline ends. CDR3 length equals 16 residues. CDR3 loop: CASSVEGVEGTETQYF. The DNA of the CDR3 is TGTGCCAGCAGCGTAGAGGGGGTTGAGGGAACAGAGACCCAGTACTTC.

The CDR3 nucleotides are TGTGCCAGCAGCCCCGTAGAAAAGGGACAGGGGGCGCATGGCTACACCTTC. The encoded protein is CASSPVEKGQGAHGYTF. The J gene is TRBJ1-2, the V gene TRBV7-6; TRBD1 aligns across 12 bases. The germline V gene has CDR1 SGHVS and CDR2 FNYEAQ. The V and J ends lost 5 bases and 6 bases, in that order; junction bases with no gene match: 13. The CDR3 consists of 17 residues.

This chain connects TRBV24-1 to TRBJ2-1; the match to TRBD1 covers 9 bases. The length of the CDR3 is 13 residues. With V trimmed by 4 bases and J by 14 bases, 8 bases remained unmatched. The germline V gene has CDR1 KGHDR and CDR2 SFDVKD. CDR3 in amino acids: CATSDPDGTGKFF. In DNA, the CDR3 is TGTGCCACCAGTGACCCAGACGGGACAGGGAAGTTCTTC.

The rearrangement joins TRBV29-1 to TRBJ2-1, with D tentatively TRBD1 (6 bases). The V gene's germline CDR1 is SQVTM and CDR2 ANQGSEA. The CDR3 sequence is 13 residues long. The ends were cut back, 4 bases at V and 8 bases at J, with 15 bases in the middle. CDR3 sequence reads: CSVGLTGLHEQFF. The DNA of the CDR3 is TGCAGCGTTGGGCTAACAGGGTTACATGAGCAGTTCTTC.

The V gene is TRBV7-9, the J gene TRBJ1-4, with 9 positions matching TRBD1. Germline CDR1 and CDR2: SEHNR and FQNEAQ (reference sequence). This CDR3 is 15 amino acids long. The V gene end was trimmed by 1 base and the J gene end by 4 bases; junction bases not matched to a gene: 1. CDR3 residues: CASSLGDRDNEKLFF. The CDR3 DNA reads TGTGCCAGCAGCTTAGGGGACAGGGATAATGAAAAACTGTTTTTT.

This sequence joins TRBV5-1 and TRBJ2-2, with TRBD1 as a possible D gene (6 bases). Trimming shortened V by 5 bases and J by 3 bases, and 14 bases separated the two germline ends. CDR1 is SGHRS and CDR2 is YFSETQ in the germline V gene. The CDR3 runs to 15 residues. In DNA, the CDR3 is TGCGCCAGCAGACCCGGACAGCCATACACCGGGGAGCTGTTTTTT. It encodes CASRPGQPYTGELFF.

The chain has TRBV10-3 and TRBJ2-2; 10 nucleotides agree with TRBD2. Per the germline V gene, CDR1 is ENHRY and CDR2 is SYGVKD. This CDR3 has 18 residues. The V and J ends lost 2 bases and 4 bases, in that order; junction bases with no gene match: 10. The CDR3 DNA sequence: TGTGCCATCAGTGAGATATACGGGACTAGCGCCTCCACCGGGGAGCTGTTTTTT. This encodes CAISEIYGTSASTGELFF.

This clone was seen just once. V is TRBV5-4 and J is TRBJ2-1; D remains ambiguous. Germline assignment: CDR1 SGHNT and CDR2 YYREEE (reference sequence). V was trimmed by 0 bases and J by 3 bases, leaving 10 bases between them. The CDR3 is made up of 15 amino acids. The CDR3 is CASSLGADIYNEQFF. The CDR3 DNA sequence: TGTGCCAGCAGCTTGGGAGCAGACATCTACAATGAGCAGTTCTTC.

The chain carries TRBV10-2 and TRBJ2-1, with 12 bases lining up with TRBD2. Germline V gene lookup returns CDR1 WSHSY and CDR2 SAAADI. The CDR3 runs 14 residues. V lost 6 bases and J lost 8; bases outside the gene matches: 5. The CDR3 nucleotides read TGCGCCAGCAGCGGACTAGCGGGAACACATGAGCAGTTCTTC. Translation: CASSGLAGTHEQFF.

The chain carries TRBV7-2 and TRBJ2-3; 9 bases map to TRBD2. The CDR3 is 15 residues long. V was pared by 1 base and J by 2 bases, with 1 base of the junction left unmatched. In germline, CDR1 is SGHTA, CDR2 FQGNSA. The CDR3, as DNA: TGTGCCAGCAGCTTAGGACTAGCGGACACAGATACGCAGTATTTT. This codes for CASSLGLADTDTQYF.

This chain uses TRBV6-5 with TRBJ1-1; 9 bases align to TRBD1. After removal of 4 bases from V and 11 bases from J, the junction contained 8 bases not matched to a gene. Germline CDR1 MNHEY, CDR2 SVGAGI. The CDR3 runs 13 residues. CDR3 residues: CASSSGQGTLAFF. The CDR3 DNA is TGTGCCAGCAGTTCAGGACAGGGGACCTTGGCTTTCTTT.

The chain employs TRBV5-1 and TRBJ2-1; 10 bases are a match to TRBD2. The CDR3 runs 16 residues. In germline, CDR1 is SGHRS, CDR2 YFSETQ. With 0 bases clipped from V and 5 bases from J, the junction kept 5 bases outside the gene matches. CDR3 nucleotide sequence: TGCGCCAGCAGCTTGGGCAGCGGGGGGGTAAACAATGAGCAGTTCTTC. Encoded protein: CASSLGSGGVNNEQFF.

J is TRBJ2-5 and V is TRBV13, with 7 positions matching TRBD2. The germline gives CDR1 PRHDT, CDR2 FYEKMQ (reference sequence). V shed 5 bases, J shed 5 bases, and the junction held 11 bases outside the gene matches. The CDR3 sequence is 15 residues long. The CDR3 is CASSLTDGGKETQYF. The CDR3 DNA follows: TGTGCCAGCAGCCTAACCGACGGGGGGAAGGAGACCCAGTACTTC.

The rearrangement uses TRBV6-5 and TRBJ2-4, with 7 nucleotides matching TRBD1. Per germline, CDR1 MNHEY and CDR2 SVGAGI. This CDR3 region has 13 residues. The ends lost 5 bases at V and 6 bases at J; junction bases unmatched: 4. DNA of the CDR3: TGTGCCAGCAGTAGACAGGGCAGAAACATTCAGTACTTC. Translating it yields CASSRQGRNIQYF.